This T cell receptor (beta chain) came from a study of long-term antiretroviral therapy in people with HIV. Donors each had at least one pre-ART PBMC sample and at least two post-ART ones. As concerns this clone: The antigen remains undetermined.

The CDR3 spans 18 residues. Trimming took off 0 bases at V and 1 base at J, with 15 bases between the two ends. Germline V lookup: CDR1 LGHNA, CDR2 YSLEER. Sequencing used immunoSEQ v3.0 at survey level. Sequencing was performed with immunoSEQ multiplex PCR; in TCRdb, only in-frame clones are kept and a portion is missing. The sample comprises tens of thousands of clones, roughly four fifths of which are singletons, and over 10% rests with the top ten. Study-level results: Every time point showed a repertoire led by clones expanded before ART. Relative to control repertoires, HIV repertoires exhibited narrower CDR3 length ranges. Blood was collected between the mid-2000s and the late 2010s, possibly under older ART regimens.

This TCR came from a man younger than 35 with HIV. The material sequenced was unsorted PBMCs, taken 0.3 years after starting antiretroviral therapy. This rearrangement joins TRBV4-3 to TRBJ2-2, with D perhaps assigned TRBD1 or TRBD2 (5 bases each). CDR3 coding DNA: TGCGCCAGCAGCCAAGATCCGGCGAGCGGACAGAACACCGGGGAGCTGTTTTTT. Its translation: CASSQDPASGQNTGELFF.